This T cell receptor beta chain came from a study of graft-versus-host responses after intestinal transplantation. Study details: Recipients uniformly received anti-thymocyte globulin induction, followed by tacrolimus and steroids for 3 to 4 years. Study-wide results and limits: Maximum circulating GvH clone levels tracked with early post-transplant HvG decreases.

The method was immunoSEQ multiplex PCR; TCRdb's version includes in-frame clones alone and lacks a portion of them. This sample has about 88,000 clones, with about 94% found just once. As for this clone: As yet, its antigen is unknown.

The specimen was unstimulated CD4+ T cells sorted from spleen or lymph node cells, collected before transplant. This sequence originates from a human donor who was the organ donor for an intestinal transplant.

The CDR3: CATFDRAGNTIYF. CDR3 nucleotide sequence: TGTGCCACCTTCGACAGAGCTGGAAACACCATATATTTT. The chain recombines TRBV6-5 with TRBJ1-3, with TRBD1 as a possible D gene (5 bases). The germline V gene has CDR1 MNHEY and CDR2 SVGAGI. Trimming pared 10 bases from V and 2 bases from J, leaving 12 bases between. CDR3 length equals 13 residues.